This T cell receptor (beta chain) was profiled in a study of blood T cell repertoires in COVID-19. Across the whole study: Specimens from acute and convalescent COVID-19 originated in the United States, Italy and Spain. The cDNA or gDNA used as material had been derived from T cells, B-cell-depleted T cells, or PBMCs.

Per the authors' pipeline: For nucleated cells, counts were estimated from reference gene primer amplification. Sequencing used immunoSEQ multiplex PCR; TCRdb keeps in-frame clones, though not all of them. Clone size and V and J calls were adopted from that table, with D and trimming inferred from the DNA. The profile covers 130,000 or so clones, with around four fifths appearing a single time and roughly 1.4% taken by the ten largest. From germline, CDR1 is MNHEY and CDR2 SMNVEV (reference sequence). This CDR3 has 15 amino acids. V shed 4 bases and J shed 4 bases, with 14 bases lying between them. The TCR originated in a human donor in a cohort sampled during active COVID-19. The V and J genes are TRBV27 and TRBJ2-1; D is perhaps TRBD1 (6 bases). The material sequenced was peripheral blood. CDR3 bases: TGTGCCAGCAGTTCCGGGACAACGGTTTACAATGAGCAGTTCTTC. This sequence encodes CASSSGTTVYNEQFF.